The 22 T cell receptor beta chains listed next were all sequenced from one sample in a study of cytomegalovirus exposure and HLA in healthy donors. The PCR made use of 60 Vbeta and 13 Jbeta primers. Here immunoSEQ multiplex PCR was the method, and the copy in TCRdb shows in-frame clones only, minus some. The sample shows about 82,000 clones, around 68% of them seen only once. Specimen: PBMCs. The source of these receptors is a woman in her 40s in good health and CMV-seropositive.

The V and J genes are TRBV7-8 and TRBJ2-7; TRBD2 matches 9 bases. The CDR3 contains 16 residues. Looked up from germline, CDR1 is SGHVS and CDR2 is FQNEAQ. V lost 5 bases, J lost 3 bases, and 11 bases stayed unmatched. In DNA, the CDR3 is TGTGCCAGCAGCCCCACTCAACTAGCGGGCGACTACGAGCAGTACTTC. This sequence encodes CASSPTQLAGDYEQYF.

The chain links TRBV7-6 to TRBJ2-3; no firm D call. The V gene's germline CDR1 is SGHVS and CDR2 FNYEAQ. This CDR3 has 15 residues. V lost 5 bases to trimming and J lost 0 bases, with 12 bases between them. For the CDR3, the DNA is TGTGCCAGCAGCCCTTTGCAGGTCAGCACAGATACGCAGTATTTT. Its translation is CASSPLQVSTDTQYF.

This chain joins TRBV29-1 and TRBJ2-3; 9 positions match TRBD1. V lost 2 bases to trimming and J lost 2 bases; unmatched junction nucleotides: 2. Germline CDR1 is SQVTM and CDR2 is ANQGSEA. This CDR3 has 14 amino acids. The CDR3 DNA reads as TGCAGCGTTGAAAGGGACAGGGCCACAGATACGCAGTATTTT. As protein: CSVERDRATDTQYF.

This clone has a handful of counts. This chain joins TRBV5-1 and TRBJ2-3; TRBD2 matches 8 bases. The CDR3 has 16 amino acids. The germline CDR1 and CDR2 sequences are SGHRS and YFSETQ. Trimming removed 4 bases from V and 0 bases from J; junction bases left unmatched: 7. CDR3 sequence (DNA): TGCGCCAGCAGCGCCCAATTAGCGGGAAGCACAGATACGCAGTATTTT. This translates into CASSAQLAGSTDTQYF.

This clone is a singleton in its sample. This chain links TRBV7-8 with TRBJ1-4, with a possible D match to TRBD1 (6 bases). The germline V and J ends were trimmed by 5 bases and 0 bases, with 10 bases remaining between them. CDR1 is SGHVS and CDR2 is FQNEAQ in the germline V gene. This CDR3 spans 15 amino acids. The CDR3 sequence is CASSTGRATNEKLFF. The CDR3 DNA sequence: TGTGCCAGCAGCACAGGGAGGGCAACTAATGAAAAACTGTTTTTT.

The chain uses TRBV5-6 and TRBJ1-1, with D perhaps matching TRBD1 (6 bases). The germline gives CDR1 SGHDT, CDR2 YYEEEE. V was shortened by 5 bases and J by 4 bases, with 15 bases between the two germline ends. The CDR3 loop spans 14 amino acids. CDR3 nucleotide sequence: TGTGCCAGCAGACGGGGGGCTCTAAGCACTGAAGCTTTCTTT. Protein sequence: CASRRGALSTEAFF. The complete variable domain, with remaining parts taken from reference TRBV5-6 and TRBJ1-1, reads DAGVTQSPTHLIKTRGQQVTLRCSPKSGHDTVSWYQQALGQGPQFIFQYYEEEERQRGNFPDRFSGHQFPNYSSELNVNALLLGDSALYLCASRRGALSTEAFFGQGTRLTVV.

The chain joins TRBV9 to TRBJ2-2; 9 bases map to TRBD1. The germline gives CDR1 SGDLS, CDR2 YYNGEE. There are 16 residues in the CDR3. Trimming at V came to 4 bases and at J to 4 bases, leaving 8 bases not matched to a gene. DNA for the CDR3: TGTGCCAGCAGCCCTCGCCGGGACAGGGTCACCGGGGAGCTGTTTTTT. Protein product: CASSPRRDRVTGELFF.

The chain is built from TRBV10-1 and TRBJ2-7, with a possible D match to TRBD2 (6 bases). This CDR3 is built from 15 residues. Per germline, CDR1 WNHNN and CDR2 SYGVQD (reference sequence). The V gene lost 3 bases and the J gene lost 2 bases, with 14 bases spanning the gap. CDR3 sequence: CASSDGGWEAYEQYF. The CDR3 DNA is TGCGCCAGCAGTGACGGGGGATGGGAAGCCTACGAGCAGTACTTC.

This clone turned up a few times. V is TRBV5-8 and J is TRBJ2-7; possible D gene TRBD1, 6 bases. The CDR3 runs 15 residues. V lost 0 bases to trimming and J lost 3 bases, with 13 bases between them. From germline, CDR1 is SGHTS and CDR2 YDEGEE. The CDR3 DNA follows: TGTGCCAGCAGCTTGGCCAGGGGCAGCTTCTACGAGCAGTACTTC. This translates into CASSLARGSFYEQYF.

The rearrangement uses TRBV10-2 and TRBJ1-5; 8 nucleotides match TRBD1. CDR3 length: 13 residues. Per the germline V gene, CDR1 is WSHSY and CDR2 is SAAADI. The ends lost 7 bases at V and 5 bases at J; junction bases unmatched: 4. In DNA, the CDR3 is TGCGCCAGCATCGACAGGGGATATCAGCCCCAGCATTTT. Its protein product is CASIDRGYQPQHF.

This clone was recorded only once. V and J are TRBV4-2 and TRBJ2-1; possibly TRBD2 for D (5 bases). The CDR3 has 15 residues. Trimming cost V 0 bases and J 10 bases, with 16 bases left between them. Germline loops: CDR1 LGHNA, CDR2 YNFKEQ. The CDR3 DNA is TGTGCCAGCAGCCAAGATCAATCTAGCCCCGAGGAGCAGTTCTTC. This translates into CASSQDQSSPEEQFF.

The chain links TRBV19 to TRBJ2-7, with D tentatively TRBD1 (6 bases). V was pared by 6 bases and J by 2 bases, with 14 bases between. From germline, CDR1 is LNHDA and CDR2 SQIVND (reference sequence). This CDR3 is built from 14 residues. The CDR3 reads CASSPIGGTYEQYF. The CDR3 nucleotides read TGTGCCAGTAGCCCTATAGGGGGTACCTACGAGCAGTACTTC.

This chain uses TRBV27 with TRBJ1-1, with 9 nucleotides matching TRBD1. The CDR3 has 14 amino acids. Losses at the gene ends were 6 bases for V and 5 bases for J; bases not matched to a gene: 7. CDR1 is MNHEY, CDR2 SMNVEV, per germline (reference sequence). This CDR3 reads CASREQGAKTEAFF. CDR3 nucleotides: TGTGCCAGCAGAGAACAGGGGGCGAAAACTGAAGCTTTCTTT.

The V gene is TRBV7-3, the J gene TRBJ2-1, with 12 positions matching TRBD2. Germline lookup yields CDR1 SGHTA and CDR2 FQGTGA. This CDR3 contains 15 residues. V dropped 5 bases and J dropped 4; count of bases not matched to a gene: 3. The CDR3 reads CASSRTSGRYNEQFF. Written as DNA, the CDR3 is TGTGCCAGCAGCCGTACTAGCGGGAGGTACAATGAGCAGTTCTTC.

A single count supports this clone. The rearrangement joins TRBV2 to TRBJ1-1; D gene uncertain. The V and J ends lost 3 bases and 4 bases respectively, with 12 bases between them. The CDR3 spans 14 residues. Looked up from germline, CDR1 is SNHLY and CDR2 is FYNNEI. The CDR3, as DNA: TGTGCCAGCAGTGATTTTGCGGCAGTCACTGAAGCTTTCTTT. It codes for CASSDFAAVTEAFF. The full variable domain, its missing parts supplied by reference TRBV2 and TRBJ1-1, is EPEVTQTPSHQVTQMGQEVILRCVPISNHLYFYWYRQILGQKVEFLVSFYNNEISEKSEIFDDQFSVERPDGSNFTLKIRSTKLEDSAMYFCASSDFAAVTEAFFGQGTRLTVV.

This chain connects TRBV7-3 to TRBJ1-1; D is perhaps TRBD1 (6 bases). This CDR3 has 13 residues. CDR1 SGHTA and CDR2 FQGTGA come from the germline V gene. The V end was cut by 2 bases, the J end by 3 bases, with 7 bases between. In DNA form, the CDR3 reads TGTGCCAGCAGCTTATACAGGGACACTGAAGCTTTCTTT. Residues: CASSLYRDTEAFF. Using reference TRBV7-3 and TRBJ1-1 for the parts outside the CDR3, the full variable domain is GAGVSQTPSNKVTEKGKYVELRCDPISGHTALYWYRQSLGQGPEFLIYFQGTGAADDSGLPNDRFFAVRPEGSVSTLKIQRTERGDSAVYLCASSLYRDTEAFFGQGTRLTVV.

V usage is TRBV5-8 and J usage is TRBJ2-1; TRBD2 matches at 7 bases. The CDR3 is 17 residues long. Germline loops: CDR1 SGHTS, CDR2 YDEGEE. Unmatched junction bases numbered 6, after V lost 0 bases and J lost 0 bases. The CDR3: CASSLEGGAGSYNEQFF. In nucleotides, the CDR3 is TGTGCCAGCAGCTTGGAGGGAGGGGCAGGCTCCTACAATGAGCAGTTCTTC.

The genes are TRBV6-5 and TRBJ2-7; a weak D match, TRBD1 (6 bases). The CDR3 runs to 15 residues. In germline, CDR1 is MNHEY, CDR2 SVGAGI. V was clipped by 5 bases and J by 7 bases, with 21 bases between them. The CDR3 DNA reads TGTGCCAGCAGTCTCACGAACACAGGGATGGGGGAGCAGTACTTC. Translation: CASSLTNTGMGEQYF.

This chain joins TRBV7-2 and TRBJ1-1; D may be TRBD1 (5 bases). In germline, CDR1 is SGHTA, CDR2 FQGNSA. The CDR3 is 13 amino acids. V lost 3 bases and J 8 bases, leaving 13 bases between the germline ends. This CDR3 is CASSFAGLNEAFF. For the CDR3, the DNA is TGTGCCAGCAGCTTCGCAGGGCTTAACGAAGCTTTCTTT.

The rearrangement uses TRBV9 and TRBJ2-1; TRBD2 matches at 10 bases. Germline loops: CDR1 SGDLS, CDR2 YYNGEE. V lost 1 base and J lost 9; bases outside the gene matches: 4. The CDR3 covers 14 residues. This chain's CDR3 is CASSVILAGAEQFF. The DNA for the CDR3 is TGTGCCAGCAGCGTAATCCTAGCGGGAGCTGAGCAGTTCTTC.

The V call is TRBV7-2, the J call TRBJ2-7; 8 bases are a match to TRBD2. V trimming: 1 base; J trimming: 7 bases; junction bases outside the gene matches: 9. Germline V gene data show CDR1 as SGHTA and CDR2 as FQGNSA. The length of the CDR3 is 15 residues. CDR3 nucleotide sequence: TGTGCCAGCAGCTTAGTGCTAGCGGGTTCGAGGGAGCAGTACTTC. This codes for CASSLVLAGSREQYF.

CDR3 amino acids: CASSLGHTTGELFF. CDR3 DNA: TGTGCCAGCAGCTTAGGACACACCACCGGGGAGCTGTTTTTT. The J gene is TRBJ2-2, the V gene TRBV7-3; tentative D call: TRBD1 (5 bases). This CDR3 comprises 14 residues. Germline loops: CDR1 SGHTA, CDR2 FQGTGA. Trimming removed 2 bases at V and 4 bases at J, with 8 bases between.